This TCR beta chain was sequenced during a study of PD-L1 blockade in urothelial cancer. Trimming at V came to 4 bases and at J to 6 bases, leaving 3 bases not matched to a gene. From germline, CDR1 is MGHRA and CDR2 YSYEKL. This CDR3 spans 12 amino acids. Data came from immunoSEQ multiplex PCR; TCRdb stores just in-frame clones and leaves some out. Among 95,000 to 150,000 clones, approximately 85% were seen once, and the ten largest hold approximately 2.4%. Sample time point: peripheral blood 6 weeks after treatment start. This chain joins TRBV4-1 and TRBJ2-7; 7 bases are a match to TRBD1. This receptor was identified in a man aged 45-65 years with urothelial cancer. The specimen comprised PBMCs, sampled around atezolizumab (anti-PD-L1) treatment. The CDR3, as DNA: TGCGCCAGCAGCCCACAGGGGCGCGAGCAGTACTTC. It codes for CASSPQGREQYF.